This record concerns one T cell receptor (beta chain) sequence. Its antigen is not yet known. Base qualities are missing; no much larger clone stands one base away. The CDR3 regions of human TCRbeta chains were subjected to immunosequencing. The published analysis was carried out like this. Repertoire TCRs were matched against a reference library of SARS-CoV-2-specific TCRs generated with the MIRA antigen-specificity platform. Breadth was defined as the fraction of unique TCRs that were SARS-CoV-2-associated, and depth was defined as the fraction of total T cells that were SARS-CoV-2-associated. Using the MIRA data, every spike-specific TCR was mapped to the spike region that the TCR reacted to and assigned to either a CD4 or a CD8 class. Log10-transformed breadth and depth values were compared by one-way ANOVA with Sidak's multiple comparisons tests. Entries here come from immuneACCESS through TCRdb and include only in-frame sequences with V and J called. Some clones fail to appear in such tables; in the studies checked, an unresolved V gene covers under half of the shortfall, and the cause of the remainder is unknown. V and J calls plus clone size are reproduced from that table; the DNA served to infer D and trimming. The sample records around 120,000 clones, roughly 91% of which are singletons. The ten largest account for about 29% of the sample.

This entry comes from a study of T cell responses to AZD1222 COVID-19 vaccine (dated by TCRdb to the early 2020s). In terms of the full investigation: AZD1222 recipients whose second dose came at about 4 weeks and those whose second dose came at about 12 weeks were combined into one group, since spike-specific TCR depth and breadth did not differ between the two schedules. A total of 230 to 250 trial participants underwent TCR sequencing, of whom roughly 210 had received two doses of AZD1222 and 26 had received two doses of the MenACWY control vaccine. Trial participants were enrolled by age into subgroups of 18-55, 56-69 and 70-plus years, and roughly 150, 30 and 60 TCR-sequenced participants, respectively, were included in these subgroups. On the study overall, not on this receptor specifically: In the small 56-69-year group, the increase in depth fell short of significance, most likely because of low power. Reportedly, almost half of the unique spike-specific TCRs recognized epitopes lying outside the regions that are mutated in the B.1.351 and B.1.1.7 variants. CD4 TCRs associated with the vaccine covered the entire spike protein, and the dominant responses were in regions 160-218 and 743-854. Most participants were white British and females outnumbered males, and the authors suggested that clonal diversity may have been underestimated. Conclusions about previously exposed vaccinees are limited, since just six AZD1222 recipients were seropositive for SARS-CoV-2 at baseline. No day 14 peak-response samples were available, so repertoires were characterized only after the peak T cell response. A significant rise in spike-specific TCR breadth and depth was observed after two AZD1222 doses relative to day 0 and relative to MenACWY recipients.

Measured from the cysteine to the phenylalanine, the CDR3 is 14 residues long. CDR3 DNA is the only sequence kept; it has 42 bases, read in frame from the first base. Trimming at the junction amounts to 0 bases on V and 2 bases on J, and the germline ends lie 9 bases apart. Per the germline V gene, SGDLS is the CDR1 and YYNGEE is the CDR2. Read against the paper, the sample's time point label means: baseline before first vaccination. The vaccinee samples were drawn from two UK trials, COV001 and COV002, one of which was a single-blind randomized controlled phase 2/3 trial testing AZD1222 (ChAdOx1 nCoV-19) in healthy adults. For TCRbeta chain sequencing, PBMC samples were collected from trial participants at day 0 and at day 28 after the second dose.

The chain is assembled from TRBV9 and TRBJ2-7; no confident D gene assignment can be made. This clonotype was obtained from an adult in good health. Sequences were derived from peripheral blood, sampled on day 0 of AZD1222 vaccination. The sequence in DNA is TGTGCCAGCAGCGTAGCCCCAGGCACCTACGAGCAGTACTTC. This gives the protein CASSVAPGTYEQYF.